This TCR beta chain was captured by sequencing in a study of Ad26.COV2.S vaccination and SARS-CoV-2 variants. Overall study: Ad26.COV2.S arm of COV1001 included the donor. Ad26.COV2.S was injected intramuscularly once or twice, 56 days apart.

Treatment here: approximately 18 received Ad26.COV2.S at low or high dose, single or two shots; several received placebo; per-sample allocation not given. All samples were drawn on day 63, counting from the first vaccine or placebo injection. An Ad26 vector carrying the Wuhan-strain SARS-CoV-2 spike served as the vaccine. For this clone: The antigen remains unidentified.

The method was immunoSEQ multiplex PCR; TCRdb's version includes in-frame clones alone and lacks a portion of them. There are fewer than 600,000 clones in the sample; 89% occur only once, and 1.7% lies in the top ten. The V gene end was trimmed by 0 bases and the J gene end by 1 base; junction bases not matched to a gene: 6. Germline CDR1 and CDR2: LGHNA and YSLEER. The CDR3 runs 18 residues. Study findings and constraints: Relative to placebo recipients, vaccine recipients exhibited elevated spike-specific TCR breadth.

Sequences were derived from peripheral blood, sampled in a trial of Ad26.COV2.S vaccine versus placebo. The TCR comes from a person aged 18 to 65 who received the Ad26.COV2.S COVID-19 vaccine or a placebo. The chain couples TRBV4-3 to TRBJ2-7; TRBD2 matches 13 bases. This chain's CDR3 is CASSQDPGLAGQSYEQYF. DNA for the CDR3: TGCGCCAGCAGCCAAGATCCGGGACTAGCGGGGCAATCCTACGAGCAGTACTTC.